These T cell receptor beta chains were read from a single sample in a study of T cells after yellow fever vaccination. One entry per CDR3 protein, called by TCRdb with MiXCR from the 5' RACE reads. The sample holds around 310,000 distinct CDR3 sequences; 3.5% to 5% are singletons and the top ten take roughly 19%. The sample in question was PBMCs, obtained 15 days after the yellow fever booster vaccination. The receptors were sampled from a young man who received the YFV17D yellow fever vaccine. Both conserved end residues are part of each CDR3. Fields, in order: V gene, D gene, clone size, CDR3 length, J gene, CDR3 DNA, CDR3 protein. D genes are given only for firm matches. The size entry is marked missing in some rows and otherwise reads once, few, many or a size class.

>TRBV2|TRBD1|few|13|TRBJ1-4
TGTGCCAGCAGTGGGACAGGGGACGAAAAACTGTTTTTT
CASSGTGDEKLFF
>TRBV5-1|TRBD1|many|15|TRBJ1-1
TGCGCCAGCAGCGTGACAGGGGGCGAGGTCACTGAAGCTTTCTTT
CASSVTGGEVTEAFF
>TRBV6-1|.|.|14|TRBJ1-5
TGTGCCAGCAGTGTCCCCTCGGGGGTTCAGCCCCAGCATTTT
CASSVPSGVQPQHF
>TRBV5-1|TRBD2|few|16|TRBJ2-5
TGCGCCAGCAGCCCACCGAGCGGGGGCGGGGGAGAGACCCAGTACTTC
CASSPPSGGGGETQYF
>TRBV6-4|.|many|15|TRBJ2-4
TGTGCCACCTCAACCCGACTGGACGGCAAAAACATTCAGTACTTC
CATSTRLDGKNIQYF
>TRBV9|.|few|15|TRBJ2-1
TGTGCCAGCAGCCCAGCCACGGGCTCCTACAATGAGCAGTTCTTC
CASSPATGSYNEQFF
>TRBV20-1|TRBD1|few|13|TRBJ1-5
TGCAGTGCCCCGACAGGGGGAGGACAGCCCCAGCATTTT
CSAPTGGGQPQHF
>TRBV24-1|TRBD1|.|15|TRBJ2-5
TGTGCCACCAGTGAGGGGGGGACAGGGAAGGAGACCCAGTACTTC
CATSEGGTGKETQYF
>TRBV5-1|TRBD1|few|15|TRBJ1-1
TGCGCCAGCAGCCCCGGACAGGGGGCGAACACTGAAGCTTTCTTT
CASSPGQGANTEAFF
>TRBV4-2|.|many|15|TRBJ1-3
TGTGCCAGCAGCGACCGAGGGAGCTCTGGAAACACCATATATTTT
CASSDRGSSGNTIYF